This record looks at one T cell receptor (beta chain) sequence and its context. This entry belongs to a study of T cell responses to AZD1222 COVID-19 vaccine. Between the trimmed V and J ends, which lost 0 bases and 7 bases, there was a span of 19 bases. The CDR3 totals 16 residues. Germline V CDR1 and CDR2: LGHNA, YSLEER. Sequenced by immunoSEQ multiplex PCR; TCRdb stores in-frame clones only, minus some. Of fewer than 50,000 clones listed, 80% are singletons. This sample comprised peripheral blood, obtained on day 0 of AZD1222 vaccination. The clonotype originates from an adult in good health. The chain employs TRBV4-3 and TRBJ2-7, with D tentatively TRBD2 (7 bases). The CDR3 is CASSQDSYGGGREQYF. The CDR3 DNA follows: TGCGCCAGCAGCCAAGATAGTTATGGGGGGGGGCGTGAGCAGTACTTC.